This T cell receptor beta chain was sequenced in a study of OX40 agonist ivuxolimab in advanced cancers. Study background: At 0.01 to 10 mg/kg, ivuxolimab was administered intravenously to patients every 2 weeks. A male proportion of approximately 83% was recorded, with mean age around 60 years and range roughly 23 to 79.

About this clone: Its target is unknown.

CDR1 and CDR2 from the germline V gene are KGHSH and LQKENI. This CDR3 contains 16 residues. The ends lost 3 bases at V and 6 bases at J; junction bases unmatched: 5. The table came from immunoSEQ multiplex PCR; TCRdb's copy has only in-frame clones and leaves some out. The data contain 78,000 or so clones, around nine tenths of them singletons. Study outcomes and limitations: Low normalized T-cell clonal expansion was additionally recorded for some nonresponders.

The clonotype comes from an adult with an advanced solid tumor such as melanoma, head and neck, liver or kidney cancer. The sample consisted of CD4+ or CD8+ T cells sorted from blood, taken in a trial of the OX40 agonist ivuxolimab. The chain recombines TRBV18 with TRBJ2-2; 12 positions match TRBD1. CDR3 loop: CASSPSGTGGAGELFF. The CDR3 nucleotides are TGTGCCAGCTCACCTTCCGGGACAGGGGGCGCCGGGGAGCTGTTTTTT.